A selection of T cell receptor beta chains follows, all from one sample in a study of shared clonotypes between healthy human individuals. Sequenced by immunoSEQ multiplex PCR; TCRdb stores in-frame clones only, minus some. The sample has some 500,000 clones; around 96% are singletons. The specimen was naive CD4+ T cells sorted from blood. All receptors derive from a woman in her thirties in good health. Each CDR3 is given with its conserved first and last residue. The D gene is left open where the match is weak. For some rows the clone size is stated as once, few or many, or as a class when expanded; others skip it.

TRBJ2-7,15,TRBD2,TRBV6-5,.,TGTGCCAGCAGTTACTCGAGGGCTAGCGGCTACGAGCAGTACTTC,CASSYSRASGYEQYF
TRBJ2-3,14,.,TRBV10-3,.,TGTGCCATCACCGAGGGCGGGAGCACAGATACGCAGTATTTT,CAITEGGSTDTQYF
TRBJ2-2,14,TRBD1,TRBV10-3,.,TGTGCCATCAGCGGGACAGGGGGCACCGGGGAGCTGTTTTTT,CAISGTGGTGELFF
TRBJ1-4,17,.,TRBV4-1,.,TGCGCCAGCAGCCCCATCGGGGCAGGTCCGCTTAATGAAAAACTGTTTTTT,CASSPIGAGPLNEKLFF
TRBJ2-7,9,.,TRBV27,.,TGTGCCAGCACGGCCGAGCAGTACTTC,CASTAEQYF
TRBJ2-7,13,TRBD1,TRBV6-1,.,TGTGCCAGCAGGGGGACAGTTAGCTACGAGCAGTACTTC,CASRGTVSYEQYF
TRBJ1-2,20,.,TRBV7-6,.,TGTGCCAGCAGCTTAGTCGGGACATTAGTCGGACAGCCTAGGGGCTATGGCTACACCTTC,CASSLVGTLVGQPRGYGYTF
TRBJ2-7,11,.,TRBV2,.,TGTGCCAGCGTAAGAACCTACGAGCAGTACTTC,CASVRTYEQYF
TRBJ1-3,12,.,TRBV19,.,TGTGCCCCTAACGCGGGGCTGAACACCATATATTTT,CAPNAGLNTIYF
TRBJ2-3,16,.,TRBV18,.,TGTGCCAGCTCACCTGGTAGGATTCTAGGAACAGATACGCAGTATTTT,CASSPGRILGTDTQYF
TRBJ1-1,12,.,TRBV11-2,.,TGTGCCAGCAGCTTAACTGTCTCTGAAGCTTTCTTT,CASSLTVSEAFF
TRBJ2-7,13,.,TRBV2,few,TGTGCCAGCAGAATCCGGGGTTCCTACGAGCAGTACTTC,CASRIRGSYEQYF
TRBJ2-2,15,.,TRBV4-1,.,TGCGCCAGCAGCCAAGATCAGTCAGGGTTCCGGGAGCTGTTTTTT,CASSQDQSGFRELFF
TRBJ2-7,15,.,TRBV5-4,.,TGTGCCAGCAGCTTGCAGAGGGCCTCCTTCTACGAGCAGTACTTC,CASSLQRASFYEQYF